What follows are 7 T cell receptor beta chains derived from one specimen sequenced in a study of metastatic and nonmetastatic thyroid tumors. Each patient went into thyroid surgery without having received any treatment. TCRdb used MiXCR to call clones anew from the PCR reads. The data hold 40,000 to 55,000 clones, with approximately 15% observed a single time. The sequencing input was blood. All receptors derive from a female donor with papillary thyroid cancer or a benign thyroid nodule (not recorded which). Some clones in this sample may be carry-over from other donors' samples.

At least ten counts were recorded for this clone. V gene TRBV28 combines with J gene TRBJ2-7, with no clear D. The V gene's germline CDR1 is MDHEN and CDR2 SYDVKM. V lost 5 bases and J 0 bases, leaving 17 bases between the germline ends. The CDR3 has 16 residues. Here the CDR3 DNA reads TGTGCCAGCAGTCCTAATAGCTGGCTTAGCTCCTACGAGCAGTACTTC. As protein: CASSPNSWLSSYEQYF.

This clone was counted at least ten times. The CDR3 loop is CASSGPLHLGYTF. DNA for the CDR3: TGCGCCAGCAGCGGACCCCTTCATTTAGGCTACACCTTC. V and J are TRBV5-1 and TRBJ1-2; D call uncertain. The V gene's germline CDR1 is SGHRS and CDR2 YFSETQ. V lost 4 bases and J 8 bases, leaving 15 bases between the germline ends. CDR3 size: 13 residues. Combining the CDR3 with reference TRBV5-1 and TRBJ1-2 gives the whole variable domain KAGVTQTPRYLIKTRGQQVTLSCSPISGHRSVSWYQQTPGQGLQFLFEYFSETQRNKGNFPGRFSGRQFSNSRSEMNVSTLELGDSALYLCASSGPLHLGYTFGSGTRLTVV.

The chain carries TRBV11-2 and TRBJ2-5; perhaps TRBD2 as D (5 bases). V lost 4 bases and J lost 5, with 23 bases in between. The CDR3 sequence is 17 residues long. The germline V gene has CDR1 SGHAT and CDR2 FQNNGV. The DNA for the CDR3 is TGTGCCAGCAGCTCCTCGGGTCAGCAGGTCGGGAAGGAGACCCAGTACTTC. It encodes CASSSSGQQVGKETQYF.

Ten or more counts support this clone. The chain joins TRBV20-1 to TRBJ2-2, with 10 bases lining up with TRBD2. The CDR3 runs to 14 residues. V shed 5 bases and J 7 bases; nucleotides not matched to a gene: 7. The V gene's germline CDR1 is DFQATT and CDR2 SNEGSKA (reference sequence). In DNA form, the CDR3 reads TGCAGTGCTTCAGCGGGAGGGGTCGTCGGGGAGCTGTTTTTT. It yields the protein CSASAGGVVGELFF.

This clone was recorded many times. V usage is TRBV14 and J usage is TRBJ2-7; the match to TRBD2 covers 7 bases. The CDR3 contains 13 residues. Unmatched junction bases numbered 9, after V lost 1 base and J lost 12 bases. CDR1 SGHDN and CDR2 FVKESK come from the germline V gene. The CDR3 DNA follows: TGTGCCAGCAGCCAAGGTGTCCGGGACTATGCGTACTTC. Amino acids: CASSQGVRDYAYF.

This clone was recorded at least ten times. This rearrangement joins TRBV19 to TRBJ2-5, with 7 bases matching TRBD2. V dropped 5 bases and J dropped 2; count of bases not matched to a gene: 11. Germline CDR1 reads LNHDA; CDR2 reads SQIVND (reference sequence). This CDR3 spans 16 amino acids. The CDR3 reads CASSWGGVGPQETQYF. Here the CDR3 DNA reads TGTGCCAGTAGTTGGGGGGGGGTCGGTCCGCAAGAGACCCAGTACTTC. The full variable domain, in which reference TRBV19 and TRBJ2-5 provide the parts outside the CDR3, is DGGITQSPKYLFRKEGQNVTLSCEQNLNHDAMYWYRQDPGQGLRLIYYSQIVNDFQKGDIAEGYSVSREKKESFPLTVTSAQKNPTAFYLCASSWGGVGPQETQYFGPGTRLLVL.

This clone has a count of ten or more. This rearrangement joins TRBV6-1 to TRBJ2-3; TRBD2 matches at 7 bases. The V gene's germline CDR1 is MNHNS and CDR2 SASEGT. This CDR3 contains 16 residues. J was trimmed by 6 bases and V by 6 bases; bases with no gene match: 15. As DNA, the CDR3 is TGTGCCAGCAGCTCTAATTGGGACTATTTAGGGGATACGCAGTATTTT. This gives the protein CASSSNWDYLGDTQYF.